The rows below give T cell receptor beta chains drawn from one sample of a study of blood T cell repertoires in COVID-19. TCRdb's copy holds only in-frame clones and misses some; the assay was immunoSEQ multiplex PCR. The profile shows roughly 320,000 clones, 65% to 90% of them singletons. Sequenced input: PBMCs or T cells enriched from blood (not recorded which). These receptors originate from a man in his thirties or forties who had recovered from COVID-19. Both conserved end residues are part of each CDR3. A D gene is named only where the DNA matches it firmly. A row's size may be missing; if present it is once, few, many or a size class.

j_gene: TRBJ2-5
abundance: .
v_gene: TRBV18
d_gene: TRBD1
CDR3aa: CASSLADRVHRETQYF
CDR3nt: TGTGCCAGCTCACTCGCGGACAGGGTCCACCGGGAGACCCAGTACTTC

j_gene: TRBJ1-1
abundance: once
v_gene: TRBV29-1
d_gene: .
CDR3aa: CSIRGFFGTEAFF
CDR3nt: TGCAGCATAAGGGGTTTCTTCGGCACTGAAGCTTTCTTT

j_gene: TRBJ1-6
abundance: .
v_gene: TRBV28
d_gene: TRBD1
CDR3aa: CASTTGVGSPLHF
CDR3nt: TGTGCCAGCACCACAGGGGTGGGTTCACCCCTCCACTTT

j_gene: TRBJ1-2
abundance: once
v_gene: TRBV5-1
d_gene: TRBD1
CDR3aa: CASSLTGAGYGYTF
CDR3nt: TGCGCCAGCAGCTTAACAGGGGCCGGCTATGGCTACACCTTC

j_gene: TRBJ2-3
abundance: .
v_gene: TRBV5-1
d_gene: .
CDR3aa: CASSQDNSLPSTDTQYF
CDR3nt: TGCGCCAGCAGCCAAGACAACTCCCTCCCCAGCACAGATACGCAGTATTTT

j_gene: TRBJ2-2
abundance: few
v_gene: TRBV6-4
d_gene: TRBD1
CDR3aa: CASSPTGGAGELFF
CDR3nt: TGTGCCAGCAGCCCGACAGGGGGGGCCGGGGAGCTGTTTTTT

j_gene: TRBJ1-1
abundance: .
v_gene: TRBV19
d_gene: TRBD1
CDR3aa: CASSMGTGGAGTEAFF
CDR3nt: TGTGCCAGTAGTATGGGTACAGGGGGCGCGGGCACTGAAGCTTTCTTT

j_gene: TRBJ2-1
abundance: .
v_gene: TRBV11-2
d_gene: .
CDR3aa: CASSFPFSINEQFF
CDR3nt: TGTGCCAGCAGCTTCCCTTTTTCTATCAATGAGCAGTTCTTC

j_gene: TRBJ2-7
abundance: .
v_gene: TRBV27
d_gene: TRBD1
CDR3aa: CASSSVGTGLPTQYF
CDR3nt: TGTGCCAGCAGTTCCGTCGGGACAGGGCTCCCCACACAGTACTTC

j_gene: TRBJ1-1
abundance: .
v_gene: TRBV6-5
d_gene: .
CDR3aa: CASSNGGGMNTEAFF
CDR3nt: TGTGCCAGCAGCAACGGGGGAGGGATGAACACTGAAGCTTTCTTT

j_gene: TRBJ2-2
abundance: .
v_gene: TRBV3-1/TRBV3-2
d_gene: TRBD2
CDR3aa: CASSPWSSGNAGELFF
CDR3nt: TGTGCCAGCAGCCCTTGGTCTAGCGGGAACGCCGGGGAGCTGTTTTTT

j_gene: TRBJ1-6
abundance: .
v_gene: TRBV19
d_gene: .
CDR3aa: CASSVLTDSPLHF
CDR3nt: TGTGCCAGTAGTGTACTTACGGATTCACCCCTCCACTTT

j_gene: TRBJ2-7
abundance: .
v_gene: TRBV6-2/TRBV6-3
d_gene: .
CDR3aa: CASSSPSTSSYEQYF
CDR3nt: TGTGCCAGCAGTTCCCCCTCGACAAGCTCCTACGAGCAGTACTTC

j_gene: TRBJ2-2
abundance: .
v_gene: TRBV4-1
d_gene: TRBD1
CDR3aa: CASSPPGTGGYTGELFF
CDR3nt: TGCGCCAGCAGCCCGCCCGGGACAGGGGGTTACACCGGGGAGCTGTTTTTT

j_gene: TRBJ2-7
abundance: once
v_gene: TRBV5-5
d_gene: .
CDR3aa: CASSPQGREQYF
CDR3nt: TGTGCCAGCAGTCCACAGGGTAGAGAGCAGTACTTC

j_gene: TRBJ2-7
abundance: .
v_gene: TRBV5-1
d_gene: TRBD1
CDR3aa: CASSLKPSGTGLIYEQYF
CDR3nt: TGCGCCAGCAGCTTGAAACCGTCGGGGACAGGGTTGATCTACGAGCAGTACTTC

j_gene: TRBJ2-5
abundance: .
v_gene: TRBV5-1
d_gene: TRBD1
CDR3aa: CASRDRGQETQYF
CDR3nt: TGCGCCAGCAGGGACAGGGGGCAGGAGACCCAGTACTTC

j_gene: TRBJ2-5
abundance: .
v_gene: TRBV11-3
d_gene: .
CDR3aa: CASSRDTQETQYF
CDR3nt: TGTGCCAGCAGCCGAGATACTCAAGAGACCCAGTACTTC

j_gene: TRBJ1-1
abundance: .
v_gene: TRBV14
d_gene: TRBD1
CDR3aa: CASSQEFGQGNTEAFF
CDR3nt: TGTGCCAGCAGCCAAGAGTTTGGACAGGGGAACACTGAAGCTTTCTTT

j_gene: TRBJ1-4
abundance: .
v_gene: TRBV19
d_gene: .
CDR3aa: CASRIGRGWGEKLFF
CDR3nt: TGTGCCAGCCGAATCGGGCGTGGTTGGGGCGAAAAACTGTTTTTT

j_gene: TRBJ2-7
abundance: once
v_gene: TRBV9
d_gene: .
CDR3aa: CASSVDGGYEQYF
CDR3nt: TGTGCCAGCAGCGTCGACGGGGGCTACGAGCAGTACTTC

j_gene: TRBJ2-7
abundance: .
v_gene: TRBV27
d_gene: TRBD1
CDR3aa: CASKGQGNFYEQYF
CDR3nt: TGTGCCAGCAAGGGACAGGGGAATTTCTACGAGCAGTACTTC

j_gene: TRBJ2-2
abundance: once
v_gene: TRBV12-5
d_gene: .
CDR3aa: CASGNSTGELFF
CDR3nt: TGTGCTAGTGGCAACTCCACCGGGGAGCTGTTTTTT

j_gene: TRBJ1-6
abundance: .
v_gene: TRBV10-3
d_gene: .
CDR3aa: CAIRGGGWPLHF
CDR3nt: TGTGCCATCCGAGGCGGGGGGTGGCCCCTCCACTTT

j_gene: TRBJ1-2
abundance: .
v_gene: TRBV7-2
d_gene: .
CDR3aa: CASKTYGEGGYTF
CDR3nt: TGTGCCAGCAAGACATACGGGGAGGGTGGCTACACCTTC

j_gene: TRBJ2-7
abundance: .
v_gene: TRBV5-1
d_gene: .
CDR3aa: CASSLTGYEQYF
CDR3nt: TGCGCCAGCAGCTTGACAGGCTACGAGCAGTACTTC

j_gene: TRBJ2-7
abundance: .
v_gene: TRBV7-9
d_gene: TRBD2
CDR3aa: CASSRPGLGYEQYF
CDR3nt: TGTGCCAGCAGCCGACCGGGACTAGGCTACGAGCAGTACTTC

j_gene: TRBJ2-3
abundance: .
v_gene: TRBV25-1
d_gene: .
CDR3aa: CAGGGWSTDTQYF
CDR3nt: TGTGCCGGTGGGGGGTGGAGCACAGATACGCAGTATTTT

j_gene: TRBJ2-5
abundance: .
v_gene: TRBV27
d_gene: .
CDR3aa: CASCTIGAKSGRETQYF
CDR3nt: TGTGCCAGCTGTACCATAGGGGCAAAGTCAGGACGAGAGACCCAGTACTTC

j_gene: TRBJ1-5
abundance: .
v_gene: TRBV15
d_gene: .
CDR3aa: CATSRPADSVNQPQHF
CDR3nt: TGTGCCACCAGCAGACCAGCGGACAGCGTCAATCAGCCCCAGCATTTT

j_gene: TRBJ1-4
abundance: .
v_gene: TRBV30
d_gene: TRBD1
CDR3aa: CAWHLTKWTGDNEKLFF
CDR3nt: TGTGCCTGGCACCTCACAAAATGGACAGGCGATAATGAAAAACTGTTTTTT

j_gene: TRBJ1-5
abundance: .
v_gene: TRBV27
d_gene: .
CDR3aa: CASSLGRNQPQHF
CDR3nt: TGTGCCAGCAGTTTAGGCCGCAATCAGCCCCAGCATTTT

j_gene: TRBJ2-1
abundance: .
v_gene: TRBV12-3/TRBV12-4
d_gene: TRBD2
CDR3aa: CASSQREDNEQFF
CDR3nt: TGTGCCAGCAGTCAACGGGAGGACAATGAGCAGTTCTTC

j_gene: TRBJ2-1
abundance: .
v_gene: TRBV27
d_gene: TRBD2
CDR3aa: CASGGGTSGGNEQFF
CDR3nt: TGTGCCAGCGGAGGGGGGACTAGCGGTGGGAATGAGCAGTTCTTC

j_gene: TRBJ1-4
abundance: .
v_gene: TRBV6-5
d_gene: TRBD1
CDR3aa: CASRGQGLTNEKLFF
CDR3nt: TGTGCCAGCAGGGGACAGGGGCTCACTAATGAAAAACTGTTTTTT

j_gene: TRBJ2-7
abundance: .
v_gene: TRBV3-1/TRBV3-2
d_gene: TRBD2
CDR3aa: CASSSPGGLSYEQYF
CDR3nt: TGTGCCAGCAGCTCCCCTGGGGGACTATCCTACGAGCAGTACTTC

j_gene: TRBJ2-7
abundance: few
v_gene: TRBV18
d_gene: TRBD1
CDR3aa: CASSPPKTGKSYEQYF
CDR3nt: TGTGCCAGCTCACCACCGAAGACAGGGAAATCCTACGAGCAGTACTTC

j_gene: TRBJ2-7
abundance: .
v_gene: TRBV4-2
d_gene: TRBD2
CDR3aa: CASSREAGGFYEQYF
CDR3nt: TGTGCCAGCAGCCGAGAAGCGGGAGGGTTCTACGAGCAGTACTTC

j_gene: TRBJ1-4
abundance: .
v_gene: TRBV7-8
d_gene: .
CDR3aa: CASSRGRLNEKLFF
CDR3nt: TGTGCCAGCAGCCGAGGCAGACTTAATGAAAAACTGTTTTTT

j_gene: TRBJ2-7
abundance: .
v_gene: TRBV5-6
d_gene: .
CDR3aa: CASSTLTLALYEQYF
CDR3nt: TGTGCCAGCAGTACTCTAACCTTAGCCCTCTACGAGCAGTACTTC

j_gene: TRBJ1-5
abundance: .
v_gene: TRBV2
d_gene: .
CDR3aa: CASSPRQVGNQPQHF
CDR3nt: TGTGCCAGCAGTCCTAGACAGGTTGGCAATCAGCCCCAGCATTTT

j_gene: TRBJ2-3
abundance: .
v_gene: TRBV19
d_gene: .
CDR3aa: CASSSGDIGWGPQYF
CDR3nt: TGTGCCAGTTCTTCTGGAGACATCGGGTGGGGCCCGCAGTATTTT

j_gene: TRBJ1-5
abundance: .
v_gene: TRBV10-2
d_gene: .
CDR3aa: CASSEGGNQPQHF
CDR3nt: TGCGCCAGCAGTGAAGGGGGCAATCAGCCCCAGCATTTT

j_gene: TRBJ1-5
abundance: .
v_gene: TRBV4-1
d_gene: TRBD1
CDR3aa: CASSQFSRQGDQPQHF
CDR3nt: TGCGCCAGCAGCCAATTCTCCCGACAGGGGGATCAGCCCCAGCATTTT

j_gene: TRBJ2-7
abundance: .
v_gene: TRBV4-1
d_gene: .
CDR3aa: CASSQDQAYEQYF
CDR3nt: TGCGCCAGCAGCCAAGATCAGGCCTACGAGCAGTACTTC

j_gene: TRBJ2-7
abundance: .
v_gene: TRBV7-9
d_gene: TRBD2
CDR3aa: CASSSPGGYEQYF
CDR3nt: TGTGCCAGCAGCTCCCCGGGGGGTTACGAGCAGTACTTC

j_gene: TRBJ1-2
abundance: .
v_gene: TRBV28
d_gene: .
CDR3aa: CASRGGANYGYTF
CDR3nt: TGTGCCAGCAGGGGGGGAGCTAACTATGGCTACACCTTC

j_gene: TRBJ2-7
abundance: .
v_gene: TRBV7-9
d_gene: TRBD1
CDR3aa: CASSSTGQGYEQYF
CDR3nt: TGTGCCAGCAGCTCCACGGGACAGGGATACGAGCAGTACTTC

j_gene: TRBJ1-4
abundance: .
v_gene: TRBV30
d_gene: .
CDR3aa: CAWSTRGGEKLFF
CDR3nt: TGTGCCTGGAGTACCCGGGGTGGTGAAAAACTGTTTTTT

j_gene: TRBJ1-2
abundance: once
v_gene: TRBV29-1
d_gene: .
CDR3aa: CSVRELYGYTF
CDR3nt: TGCAGCGTACGGGAACTCTATGGCTACACCTTC

j_gene: TRBJ1-3
abundance: .
v_gene: TRBV13
d_gene: .
CDR3aa: CASSLRGGLAGNTIYF
CDR3nt: TGTGCCAGCAGCCTAAGGGGGGGATTGGCGGGAAACACCATATATTTT

j_gene: TRBJ1-2
abundance: .
v_gene: TRBV6-5
d_gene: TRBD1
CDR3aa: CASSKTGGGYTF
CDR3nt: TGTGCCAGCAGTAAGACAGGGGGGGGCTACACCTTC